Listed here are 24 T cell receptor beta chains from one sample, sequenced in a study of T cells after yellow fever vaccination. One entry per CDR3 protein, called by TCRdb with MiXCR from the 5' RACE reads. The sample shows about 340,000 distinct CDR3 sequences, over 8% of them seen only once. The specimen was PBMCs, collected on the day of the first yellow fever vaccination. The source is a young man who received the YFV17D yellow fever vaccine.

This clonotype has a handful of counts. The rearrangement joins TRBV6-1 to TRBJ1-1, with D unclear. This CDR3 region has 13 residues. V was clipped by 6 bases and J by 2 bases, with 10 bases between them. Germline CDR1 reads MNHNS; CDR2 reads SASEGT. The CDR3 loop is CASRFLGNTEAFF. DNA for the CDR3: TGTGCCAGCAGGTTTTTGGGCAACACTGAAGCTTTCTTT.

The V call is TRBV5-4, the J call TRBJ1-4; D unclear. The CDR3 totals 16 residues. CDR1 is SGHNT, CDR2 YYREEE, per germline (reference sequence). Between the trimmed V and J ends, which lost 1 base and 4 bases, there was a span of 14 bases. The CDR3 region is CASSLYAGNRNEKLFF. The CDR3 DNA is TGTGCCAGCAGCTTGTATGCTGGGAACCGTAATGAAAAACTGTTTTTT.

There are many counts of this clonotype. DNA of the CDR3: TGCGCCAGCAGCTTGGAGGGGTCGGGTGATACGCAGTATTTT. Encoded protein: CASSLEGSGDTQYF. The V call is TRBV5-1, the J call TRBJ2-3; the D gene is possibly TRBD1 (5 bases). CDR3 length: 14 residues. V gave up 0 bases and J gave up 6 bases, with 11 bases separating them. CDR1 is SGHRS, CDR2 YFSETQ, per germline.

This clonotype was found a few times. The V and J genes are TRBV29-1 and TRBJ2-3, with D possibly being TRBD1 (6 bases). V was clipped by 7 bases and J by 6 bases, with 17 bases between them. CDR1 is SQVTM, CDR2 ANQGSEA, per germline. The CDR3 consists of 13 residues. CDR3 residues: CSAPLEQGDTQYF. The CDR3, as DNA: TGCAGCGCCCCCCTCGAACAGGGTGATACGCAGTATTTT.

This clonotype was found a few times. CDR3 coding DNA: TGTGCCAGCAGTTTAGGGGAGGGAGAGACCCAGTACTTC. Translating it yields CASSLGEGETQYF. The genes are TRBV12-3 or TRBV12-4 and TRBJ2-5; 7 bases line up with TRBD2. Trimming at V came to 1 base and at J to 4 bases, leaving 0 bases not matched to a gene. The CDR3 is made up of 13 amino acids.

In this sample, this clonotype turned up a few times. The rearrangement uses TRBV7-6 and TRBJ2-2, with D perhaps TRBD1 (5 bases). The CDR3 runs to 13 residues. The V gene's germline CDR1 is SGHVS and CDR2 FNYEAQ. With 2 bases removed from V and 6 bases from J, the gap between germline ends came to 7 bases. The CDR3 nucleotides read TGTGCCAGCAGCTTACAGGGCGCCGGGGAGCTGTTTTTT. Amino acid sequence: CASSLQGAGELFF. Variable domain in full (rest from reference TRBV7-6 and TRBJ2-2): GAGVSQSPRYKVTKRGQDVALRCDPISGHVSLYWYRQALGQGPEFLTYFNYEAQQDKSGLPNDRFSAERPEGSISTLTIQRTEQRDSAMYRCASSLQGAGELFFGEGSRLTVL.

The DNA of the CDR3 is TGCGCCAGCAGCCAATCAGGAACAGGGGAAGATACGCAGTATTTT. Its translation: CASSQSGTGEDTQYF. The V and J genes are TRBV4-1 and TRBJ2-3; 7 nucleotides align to TRBD1. V lost 2 bases, J lost 5 bases, and 7 bases stayed unmatched. The germline V gene has CDR1 MGHRA and CDR2 YSYEKL. The CDR3 extends over 15 amino acids.

Of note for this clonotype: A much larger clone differs from this one at a single base, so this may be a read error. This chain joins TRBV5-1 and TRBJ2-2; D unclear. The ends were cut back, 4 bases at V and 9 bases at J, with 10 bases in the middle. Per germline, CDR1 SGHRS and CDR2 YFSETQ. This CDR3 is 12 amino acids long. The CDR3 region is CASSKDARELFF. CDR3 nucleotide sequence: TGCGCCAGCAGCAAAGACGCCAGGGAGCTGTTTTTT.

This rearrangement joins TRBV4-1 to TRBJ2-1; a possible D gene is TRBD2 (6 bases). Trimming shortened V by 1 base and J by 8 bases, and 6 bases separated the two germline ends. This CDR3 comprises 12 residues. Germline CDR1 and CDR2: MGHRA and YSYEKL. The CDR3 region has the DNA TGCGCCAGCAGCCAAGCGGGAGATGAGCAGTTCTTC. The encoded protein is CASSQAGDEQFF.

Many counts were recorded for this clonotype. The chain uses TRBV5-1 and TRBJ1-3, with D perhaps matching TRBD1 (5 bases). Trimming shortened V by 4 bases and J by 2 bases, and 19 bases separated the two germline ends. The CDR3 runs to 17 residues. Germline CDR1 SGHRS, CDR2 YFSETQ. The CDR3 reads CASSPQPQGRAGNTIYF. CDR3 nucleotide sequence: TGCGCCAGCAGCCCACAACCGCAGGGTAGAGCTGGAAACACCATATATTTT.

This clonotype was seen repeatedly, ten times or more. This chain uses TRBV27 with TRBJ1-1; D unresolved. The length of the CDR3 is 14 residues. Germline assignment: CDR1 MNHEY and CDR2 SMNVEV (reference sequence). Trimming shortened V by 8 bases and J by 0 bases, and 13 bases separated the two germline ends. In nucleotides, the CDR3 is TGTGCCAGCTTTCGTCGGGGATTGAACACTGAAGCTTTCTTT. Translation gives CASFRRGLNTEAFF.

The rearrangement links TRBV5-1 to TRBJ2-6; no firm D call. The CDR3 consists of 15 residues. From germline, CDR1 is SGHRS and CDR2 YFSETQ. Trimming removed 0 bases at V and 0 bases at J, with 4 bases between. In DNA, the CDR3 is TGCGCCAGCAGCTTGGGCCACTCTGGGGCCAACGTCCTGACTTTC. Translating it yields CASSLGHSGANVLTF.

The genes are TRBV20-1 and TRBJ2-2; 9 positions agree with TRBD2. Germline V gene lookup returns CDR1 DFQATT and CDR2 SNEGSKA (reference sequence). After removal of 3 bases from V and 7 bases from J, the junction contained 9 bases not matched to a gene. This CDR3 region has 15 residues. The DNA of the CDR3 is TGCAGTGCTAGCCGGGCGGGGGGGTTTTACGGGGAGCTGTTTTTT. Protein sequence: CSASRAGGFYGELFF.

Only one count was recorded for this clonotype. This chain connects TRBV2 to TRBJ2-2; 7 bases line up with TRBD1. This CDR3 region has 14 residues. The J segment lost 6 bases and the V segment lost 7 bases, leaving 8 bases of the junction unmatched. The V gene's germline CDR1 is SNHLY and CDR2 FYNNEI. The CDR3 DNA reads TGTGCCAGCATCAAGGGGGCAAACGCCGGGGAGCTGTTTTTT. It yields the protein CASIKGANAGELFF.

This clonotype was seen repeatedly, ten times or more. The rearrangement links TRBV5-1 to TRBJ1-1; TRBD1 might be the D (6 bases). V was pared by 4 bases and J by 6 bases, with 16 bases between. The germline V gene encodes CDR1 SGHRS and CDR2 YFSETQ. This CDR3 is 14 amino acids long. The CDR3 DNA follows: TGCGCCAGCAGCGCCCGGGGGGCGATTTCTGAAGCTTTCTTT. Its translation is CASSARGAISEAFF. Full variable domain (remainder filled in from reference TRBV5-1 and TRBJ1-1): KAGVTQTPRYLIKTRGQQVTLSCSPISGHRSVSWYQQTPGQGLQFLFEYFSETQRNKGNFPGRFSGRQFSNSRSEMNVSTLELGDSALYLCASSARGAISEAFFGQGTRLTVV.

This clonotype showed up many times. The J gene is TRBJ2-7, the V gene TRBV5-1; 9 bases match TRBD1. The germline V gene has CDR1 SGHRS and CDR2 YFSETQ. The CDR3 consists of 14 residues. After removal of 5 bases from V and 3 bases from J, the junction contained 6 bases not matched to a gene. The CDR3 DNA is TGCGCCAGCAGTACCGGGACAGGGATCTACGAGCAGTACTTC. Residues: CASSTGTGIYEQYF. The variable domain in full, completed from reference TRBV5-1 and TRBJ2-7, reads KAGVTQTPRYLIKTRGQQVTLSCSPISGHRSVSWYQQTPGQGLQFLFEYFSETQRNKGNFPGRFSGRQFSNSRSEMNVSTLELGDSALYLCASSTGTGIYEQYFGPGTRLTVT.

The chain carries TRBV6-2 or TRBV6-3 and TRBJ2-7; D unresolved. CDR1 is MNHEY and CDR2 is SVGEGT in the germline V gene. V was shortened by 2 bases and J by 4 bases, with 12 bases between the two germline ends. The CDR3 loop spans 14 amino acids. The CDR3 bases are TGTGCCAGCAGTTACCTCCACAACTATTACGAGCAGTACGTC. Translation: CASSYLHNYYEQYV.

This clonotype was found a few times. The chain has TRBV3-1 and TRBJ1-1, with D perhaps matching TRBD1 (6 bases). Trimming removed 4 bases at V and 11 bases at J, with 14 bases between. Per germline, CDR1 LGHDT and CDR2 YNNKEL (reference sequence). This CDR3 is 12 amino acids long. For the CDR3, the DNA is TGTGCCAGCAGCCCTGGGGGCCGGCGGGCTTTCTTT. Translation gives CASSPGGRRAFF.

A few counts support this clonotype. The chain couples TRBV5-1 to TRBJ2-3; tentative D call: TRBD2 (6 bases). The CDR3 spans 17 residues. V was clipped by 4 bases and J by 1 base, with 19 bases between them. The germline CDR1 and CDR2 sequences are SGHRS and YFSETQ. CDR3 DNA sequence: TGCGCCAGCAGCCCCTCGATCGGGGGTCCACGCACAGATACGCAGTATTTT. Protein product: CASSPSIGGPRTDTQYF.

J is TRBJ2-7 and V is TRBV4-1, with 8 positions matching TRBD1. Germline loops: CDR1 MGHRA, CDR2 YSYEKL. V lost 1 base and J lost 7; bases outside the gene matches: 6. The CDR3 covers 14 residues. CDR3 amino acids: CASSQGTGSREQYF. The CDR3 region has the DNA TGCGCCAGCAGCCAAGGGACAGGGTCTCGGGAGCAGTACTTC.

The chain couples TRBV12-3 or TRBV12-4 to TRBJ2-3; no firm D call. V lost 0 bases and J 9 bases, leaving 13 bases between the germline ends. The CDR3 runs to 14 residues. The CDR3 coding sequence is TGTGCCAGCAGTTTAGCGCGTCTTTGGGGAACGCAGTATTTT. Residues: CASSLARLWGTQYF.

A few counts support this clonotype. This chain connects TRBV12-3 or TRBV12-4 to TRBJ1-2; 8 positions agree with TRBD1. With V trimmed by 3 bases and J by 8 bases, 8 bases remained unmatched. The CDR3 has 14 residues. CDR3: CASSLFRTGGGYTF. CDR3 sequence (DNA): TGTGCCAGCAGTTTGTTCCGAACAGGGGGAGGCTACACCTTC.

This clonotype was counted only a few times. V gene TRBV12-3 or TRBV12-4 combines with J gene TRBJ1-6; D unresolved. CDR3 size: 12 residues. Trimming cost V 1 base and J 10 bases, with 5 bases left between them. The CDR3 reads CASSLGASPLHF. CDR3 bases: TGTGCCAGCAGTTTAGGTGCATCACCCCTCCACTTT.

The V gene is TRBV5-1, the J gene TRBJ1-4; no definite D call. The CDR3 spans 14 residues. The germline V and J ends were trimmed by 1 base and 6 bases, with 10 bases remaining between them. Germline V CDR1 and CDR2: SGHRS, YFSETQ. In DNA form, the CDR3 reads TGCGCCAGCAGCTTGAAGGCGGGTGATGAAAAACTGTTTTTT. Translating it yields CASSLKAGDEKLFF.